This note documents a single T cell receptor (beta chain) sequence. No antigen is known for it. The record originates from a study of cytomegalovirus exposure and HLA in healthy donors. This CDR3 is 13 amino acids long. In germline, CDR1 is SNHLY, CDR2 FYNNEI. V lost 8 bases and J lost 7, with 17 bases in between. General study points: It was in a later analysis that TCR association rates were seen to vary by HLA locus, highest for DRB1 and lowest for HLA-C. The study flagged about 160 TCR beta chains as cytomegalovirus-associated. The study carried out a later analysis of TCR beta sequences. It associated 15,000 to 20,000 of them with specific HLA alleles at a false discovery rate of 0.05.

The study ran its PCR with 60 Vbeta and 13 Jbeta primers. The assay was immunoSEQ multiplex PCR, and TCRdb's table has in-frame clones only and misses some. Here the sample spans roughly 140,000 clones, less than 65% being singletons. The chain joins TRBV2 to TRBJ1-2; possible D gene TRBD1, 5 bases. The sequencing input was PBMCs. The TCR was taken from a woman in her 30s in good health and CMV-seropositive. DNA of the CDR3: TGTGCCAGCTCGATCGCGGGGGATGGTGGCTACACCTTC. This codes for CASSIAGDGGYTF.